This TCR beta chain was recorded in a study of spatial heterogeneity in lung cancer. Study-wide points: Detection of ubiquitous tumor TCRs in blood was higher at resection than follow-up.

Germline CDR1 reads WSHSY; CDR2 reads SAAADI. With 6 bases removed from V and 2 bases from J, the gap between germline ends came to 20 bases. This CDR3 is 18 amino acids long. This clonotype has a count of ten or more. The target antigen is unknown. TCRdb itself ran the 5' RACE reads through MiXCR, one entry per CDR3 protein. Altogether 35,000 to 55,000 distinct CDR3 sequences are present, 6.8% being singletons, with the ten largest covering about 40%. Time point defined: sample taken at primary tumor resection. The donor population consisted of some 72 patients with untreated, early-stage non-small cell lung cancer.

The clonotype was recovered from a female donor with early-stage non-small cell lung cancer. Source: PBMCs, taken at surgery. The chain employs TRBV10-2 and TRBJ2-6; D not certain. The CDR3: CASRKTEAPLPGANVLTF. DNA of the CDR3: TGCGCCAGCAGGAAGACCGAGGCCCCCCTCCCTGGGGCCAACGTCCTGACTTTC.